This paragraph reports one TCR beta chain. No antigen is known for it. CDR3 length equals 13 residues. Germline CDR1 and CDR2: DFQATT and SNEGSKA (reference sequence). Trimming cost V 1 base and J 4 bases; bases outside gene matches: 0. Carried by the TCR beta cDNA libraries were unique molecular identifiers. A population of about 0.85 to 11 million T cells gave rise to roughly 0.5 million cDNA molecules. Using its own MiXCR run on the PCR reads, TCRdb lists one record per CDR3 protein. Found here are 450,000 to 650,000 distinct CDR3 sequences, around 47% of them singletons; the top ten hold 1.7%. The sample comes from a study of post-analysis software for immune sequencing data. Study details: As for disease course, relapsing-remitting, secondary progressive and progressive-relapsing multiple sclerosis were all included.

Points from the study as a whole: Those with multiple sclerosis, the patient group, showed significantly lower normalized Chao1 diversity than controls. Samples made in the same batch grouped tightly together by F measure. Patients carried roughly five TRBV segments more frequently than controls did, and TRBV5-6, TRBV5-1 and TRBV20-1 were among them.

The TCR was taken from a girl aged 10-17 years with multiple sclerosis. The material sequenced was blood. This sequence joins TRBV20-1 and TRBJ1-5; 8 positions agree with TRBD1. The CDR3 spells CSARGTGNQPQHF. The CDR3 region has the DNA TGCAGTGCTAGAGGGACAGGGAATCAGCCCCAGCATTTT.